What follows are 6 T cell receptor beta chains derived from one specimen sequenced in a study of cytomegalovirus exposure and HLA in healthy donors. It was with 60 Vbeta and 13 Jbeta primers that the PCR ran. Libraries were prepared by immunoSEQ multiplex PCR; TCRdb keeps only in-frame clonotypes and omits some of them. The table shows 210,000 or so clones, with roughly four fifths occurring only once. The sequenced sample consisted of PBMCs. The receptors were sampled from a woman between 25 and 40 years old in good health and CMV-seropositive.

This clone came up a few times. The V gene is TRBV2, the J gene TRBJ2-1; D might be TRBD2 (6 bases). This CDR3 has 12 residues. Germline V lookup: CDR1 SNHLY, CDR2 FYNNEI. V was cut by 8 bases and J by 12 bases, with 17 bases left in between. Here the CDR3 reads CASSGDGNSQFF. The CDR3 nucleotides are TGTGCCAGCTCGGGGGACGGAAATTCGCAGTTCTTC.

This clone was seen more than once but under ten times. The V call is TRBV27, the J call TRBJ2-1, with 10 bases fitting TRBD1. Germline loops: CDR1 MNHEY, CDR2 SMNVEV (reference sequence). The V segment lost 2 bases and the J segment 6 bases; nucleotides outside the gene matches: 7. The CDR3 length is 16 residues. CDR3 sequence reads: CASSLLGQGSGNEQFF. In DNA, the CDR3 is TGTGCCAGCAGTTTACTGGGACAGGGGTCGGGCAATGAGCAGTTCTTC.

In nucleotides, the CDR3 is TGTGCCAGCGGACAGAGCTCCTATAATTCACCCCTCCACTTT. Residues: CASGQSSYNSPLHF. The chain has TRBV2 and TRBJ1-6, with a tentative D call TRBD1 (6 bases). Germline V gene lookup returns CDR1 SNHLY and CDR2 FYNNEI. The CDR3 is 14 amino acids. Between the trimmed V and J ends, which lost 8 bases and 0 bases, there was a span of 8 bases.

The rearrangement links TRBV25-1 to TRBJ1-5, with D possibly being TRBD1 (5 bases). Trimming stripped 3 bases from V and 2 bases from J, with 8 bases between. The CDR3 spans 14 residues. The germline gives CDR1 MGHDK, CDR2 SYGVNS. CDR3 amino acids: CASSESGGNQPQHF. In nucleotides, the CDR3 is TGTGCCAGCAGTGAGTCGGGGGGCAATCAGCCCCAGCATTTT.

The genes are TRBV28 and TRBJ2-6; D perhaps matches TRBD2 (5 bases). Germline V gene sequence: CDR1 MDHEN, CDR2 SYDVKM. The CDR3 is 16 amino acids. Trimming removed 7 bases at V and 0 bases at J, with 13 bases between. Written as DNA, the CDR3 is TGTGCCAGCACCCACGGGGTCCTCTCTGGGGCCAACGTCCTGACTTTC. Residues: CASTHGVLSGANVLTF.

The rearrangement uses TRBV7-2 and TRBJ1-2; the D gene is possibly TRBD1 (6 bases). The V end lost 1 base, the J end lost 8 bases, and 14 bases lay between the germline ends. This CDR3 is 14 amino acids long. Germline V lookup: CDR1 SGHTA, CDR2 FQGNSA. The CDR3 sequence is CASSLGRGQGGYTF. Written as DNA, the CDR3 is TGTGCCAGCAGCTTAGGAAGGGGTCAGGGGGGCTACACCTTC.